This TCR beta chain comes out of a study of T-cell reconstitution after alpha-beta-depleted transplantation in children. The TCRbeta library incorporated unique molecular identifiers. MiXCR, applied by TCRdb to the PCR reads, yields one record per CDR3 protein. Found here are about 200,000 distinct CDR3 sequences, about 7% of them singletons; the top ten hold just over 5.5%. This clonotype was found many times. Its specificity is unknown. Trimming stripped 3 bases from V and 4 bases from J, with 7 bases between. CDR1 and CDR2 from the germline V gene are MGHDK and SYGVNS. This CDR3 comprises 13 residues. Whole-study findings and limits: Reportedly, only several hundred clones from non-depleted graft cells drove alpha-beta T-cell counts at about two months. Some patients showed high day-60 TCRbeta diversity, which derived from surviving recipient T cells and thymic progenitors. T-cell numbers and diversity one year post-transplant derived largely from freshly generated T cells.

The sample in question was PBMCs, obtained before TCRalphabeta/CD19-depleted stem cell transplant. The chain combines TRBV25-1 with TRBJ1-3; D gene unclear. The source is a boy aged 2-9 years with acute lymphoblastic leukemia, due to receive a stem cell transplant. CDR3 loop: CASSDPPGNTIYF. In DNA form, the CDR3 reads TGTGCCAGCAGTGACCCTCCGGGAAACACCATATATTTT.